These 25 T cell receptor beta chains were all obtained from the same sample, sequenced in a study of cytomegalovirus exposure and HLA in healthy donors. Sequencing was performed with immunoSEQ multiplex PCR; in TCRdb, only in-frame clones are kept and a portion is missing. This table has about 110,000 clones, around 89% appearing once. Sequencing input: PBMCs. Receptors originate from a woman aged 25-40 years in good health and CMV-seropositive.

The table lists this clone with a count of one. The rearrangement uses TRBV30 and TRBJ1-5; TRBD1 aligns across 8 bases. Germline V CDR1 and CDR2: GTSNPN, SVGIG (reference sequence). This CDR3 comprises 13 residues. The ends lost 2 bases at V and 4 bases at J; junction bases unmatched: 1. DNA of the CDR3: TGTGCCTGGAGTTGGGACAGGAATCAGCCCCAGCATTTT. This encodes CAWSWDRNQPQHF.

This chain uses TRBV6-5 with TRBJ1-1; D not resolved. The CDR3 loop spans 16 amino acids. Trimming cost V 0 bases and J 3 bases, with 14 bases left between them. Germline CDR1 MNHEY, CDR2 SVGAGI. The CDR3 region is CASSYSPAGGYTEAFF. The CDR3 DNA follows: TGTGCCAGCAGTTACTCGCCGGCCGGAGGGTACACTGAAGCTTTCTTT.

V is TRBV20-1 and J is TRBJ2-7; D unclear. The V end lost 6 bases, the J end lost 6 bases, and 12 bases lay between the germline ends. Germline V gene data show CDR1 as DFQATT and CDR2 as SNEGSKA (reference sequence). The CDR3 is 11 residues long. The CDR3 DNA follows: TGCAGTGCCGCATCGCGGAGCGAGCAGTACTTC. Encoded protein: CSAASRSEQYF.

The chain joins TRBV9 to TRBJ2-1; 7 nucleotides agree with TRBD1. From germline, CDR1 is SGDLS and CDR2 YYNGEE. This CDR3 region has 16 residues. Trimming took 3 bases from V and 1 from J; bases not matched to a gene: 7. The CDR3 region is CASSALGGQSYNEQFF. The CDR3 coding sequence is TGTGCCAGCAGCGCCCTAGGGGGCCAATCCTACAATGAGCAGTTCTTC.

The chain couples TRBV20-1 to TRBJ2-7; 8 positions agree with TRBD1. Germline V CDR1 and CDR2: DFQATT, SNEGSKA (reference sequence). J lost 5 bases, V lost 5 bases, and 2 bases had no gene match. The CDR3 spans 11 residues. The CDR3 loop is CSALTGDEQYF. The CDR3 DNA is TGCAGTGCTTTGACAGGGGACGAGCAGTACTTC.

This chain connects TRBV12-5 to TRBJ1-2; tentatively, D is TRBD1 (5 bases). V dropped 2 bases and J dropped 4 bases, with 14 bases sitting between them. The CDR3 covers 15 residues. CDR1 and CDR2 from the germline V gene are LGHNT and FRNRAP. CDR3 DNA: TGTGCTAGTGGTTTGAGCTCAGGGCGGAGCTATGGCTACACCTTC. This codes for CASGLSSGRSYGYTF.

This clone was recorded once. This chain connects TRBV10-3 to TRBJ1-5; TRBD1 might be the D (6 bases). The germline V gene has CDR1 ENHRY and CDR2 SYGVKD. Trimming took 11 bases from V and 1 from J, leaving 21 bases between them. The length of the CDR3 is 16 residues. DNA for the CDR3: TGTGCCGTCTCTGAAGGGGGGGCCGCGAGCAATCAGCCCCAGCATTTT. It specifies CAVSEGGAASNQPQHF.

Concerning this clone: The sample has other DNA sequences that encode this CDR3 too. J is TRBJ2-1 and V is TRBV7-2; possibly TRBD2 for D (6 bases). V lost 8 bases and J 3 bases, leaving 11 bases between the germline ends. Germline CDR1 and CDR2: SGHTA and FQGNSA. The CDR3 loop spans 13 amino acids. CDR3 nucleotide sequence: TGTGCCAGCTCTAGCGAGATCTACAATGAGCAGTTCTTC. Translating it yields CASSSEIYNEQFF.

For this clone: Relative to the germline gene, one junction end is altered; a read error may explain this. The chain combines TRBV29-1 with TRBJ1-2, with 7 positions matching TRBD1. There are 13 residues in the CDR3. The germline gives CDR1 SQVTM, CDR2 ANQGSEA. The CDR3 protein is CSVEDRVLDGYTF. CDR3 in DNA: TGCAGCGTCGAAGACAGGGTGTTGGACGGCTACACCTTC.

The rearrangement links TRBV27 to TRBJ1-5, with no clear D. Germline CDR1 MNHEY, CDR2 SMNVEV (reference sequence). V was cut by 5 bases and J by 0 bases, with 14 bases left in between. The CDR3 runs to 16 residues. The CDR3: CASSTSQVNSNQPQHF. DNA for the CDR3: TGTGCCAGCAGTACCTCTCAGGTGAATAGCAATCAGCCCCAGCATTTT.

This clone was counted between two and nine times. The CDR3 region has the DNA TGCGCCAGCACCACGACAGGGAGTAACTATGGCTACACCTTC. It translates to CASTTTGSNYGYTF. The rearrangement links TRBV4-1 to TRBJ1-2, with TRBD1 matching 7 bases. Germline V CDR1 and CDR2: MGHRA, YSYEKL. The length of the CDR3 is 14 residues. V lost 7 bases and J lost 1; bases outside the gene matches: 6.

The genes are TRBV19 and TRBJ1-1; no firm D call. The V and J ends lost 5 bases and 0 bases respectively, with 13 bases between them. Germline V CDR1 and CDR2: LNHDA, SQIVND (reference sequence). The CDR3 is 15 amino acids. The CDR3 bases are TGTGCCAGTAGTCCGTCGGGAACCATGAACACTGAAGCTTTCTTT. Amino acids: CASSPSGTMNTEAFF.

The rearrangement links TRBV5-5 to TRBJ2-2; 9 bases match TRBD2. The ends lost 4 bases at V and 1 base at J; junction bases unmatched: 2. This CDR3 comprises 15 residues. Germline V gene lookup returns CDR1 SGHKS and CDR2 YYEKEE (reference sequence). CDR3 coding DNA: TGTGCCAGCAGCCGAGCGGGAGGGAACACCGGGGAGCTGTTTTTT. As protein: CASSRAGGNTGELFF.

This rearrangement joins TRBV7-2 to TRBJ2-7; perhaps TRBD2 as D (5 bases). The germline V gene encodes CDR1 SGHTA and CDR2 FQGNSA. The CDR3 has 13 residues. V was pared by 4 bases and J by 5 bases, with 12 bases between. The CDR3 protein is CASSSGLGDEQYF. In nucleotides, the CDR3 is TGTGCCAGCAGCTCCGGACTCGGGGACGAGCAGTACTTC.

V and J are TRBV5-4 and TRBJ1-2; D may be TRBD1 (6 bases). V shed 4 bases and J shed 0 bases, with 13 bases lying between them. CDR3 length: 15 residues. The germline V gene has CDR1 SGHNT and CDR2 YYREEE (reference sequence). In DNA, the CDR3 is TGTGCCAGCAGCACCGGACAGCTTCCTAACTATGGCTACACCTTC. Its protein product is CASSTGQLPNYGYTF. The full variable domain, its missing parts supplied by reference TRBV5-4 and TRBJ1-2, is ETGVTQSPTHLIKTRGQQVTLRCSSQSGHNTVSWYQQALGQGPQFIFQYYREEENGRGNFPPRFSGLQFPNYSSELNVNALELDDSALYLCASSTGQLPNYGYTFGSGTRLTVV.

This clone was found once. V gene TRBV7-9 combines with J gene TRBJ2-1, with a tentative D call TRBD2 (6 bases). The V end lost 4 bases, the J end lost 3 bases, and 10 bases lay between the germline ends. This CDR3 has 14 residues. In germline, CDR1 is SEHNR, CDR2 FQNEAQ (reference sequence). CDR3 nucleotides: TGTGCCAGCAGCTGGTCGGGACTCTACAATGAGCAGTTCTTC. Its protein product is CASSWSGLYNEQFF.

The chain couples TRBV5-1 to TRBJ2-3, with TRBD2 matching 8 bases. The CDR3 is 16 residues long. V was pared by 3 bases and J by 1 base, with 7 bases of the junction left unmatched. CDR1 and CDR2 (germline): SGHRS, YFSETQ. Here the CDR3 DNA reads TGCGCCAGCAGCTCCTACGAAGCGGGAGGCACAGATACGCAGTATTTT. As protein: CASSSYEAGGTDTQYF.

The genes are TRBV5-5 and TRBJ1-2; weak D call: TRBD1 (5 bases). The V end lost 4 bases, the J end lost 7 bases, and 8 bases lay between the germline ends. The CDR3 contains 11 residues. Germline assignment: CDR1 SGHKS and CDR2 YYEKEE (reference sequence). CDR3 coding DNA: TGTGCCAGCAGCATGGGACTTGGCTACACCTTC. Translation: CASSMGLGYTF.

The V call is TRBV27, the J call TRBJ1-3; weak D call: TRBD1 (6 bases). Germline CDR1 and CDR2: MNHEY and SMNVEV (reference sequence). Trimming took 10 bases from V and 11 from J, leaving 15 bases between them. This CDR3 spans 11 amino acids. The CDR3 region is CATISYRAIYF. The CDR3 nucleotides are TGTGCCACCATAAGCTACAGGGCCATATATTTT.

V is TRBV9 and J is TRBJ2-1, with 9 nucleotides matching TRBD2. The CDR3 has 18 amino acids. V lost 7 bases to trimming and J lost 9 bases; unmatched junction nucleotides: 23. CDR1 is SGDLS, CDR2 YYNGEE, per germline. The DNA for the CDR3 is TGTGCCAGCGGTCTCTCCCACAAGCGGGGGGACCCCCTAGGTGAGCAGTTCTTC. Translation: CASGLSHKRGDPLGEQFF.

This sequence joins TRBV28 and TRBJ1-1; TRBD1 matches 9 bases. V dropped 4 bases and J dropped 1; count of bases not matched to a gene: 4. Germline assignment: CDR1 MDHEN and CDR2 SYDVKM. The CDR3 has 15 residues. The CDR3 DNA is TGTGCCAGCAGTTCCACAGGGGGCGAGAACACTGAAGCTTTCTTT. Amino acids: CASSSTGGENTEAFF.

The chain is built from TRBV18 and TRBJ1-5; D might be TRBD1 (6 bases). Trimming took off 3 bases at V and 1 base at J, with 10 bases between the two ends. Germline loops: CDR1 KGHSH, CDR2 LQKENI. The CDR3 covers 15 residues. The CDR3 DNA follows: TGTGCCAGCTCACCCAAGGGGGGGAGCAATCAGCCCCAGCATTTT. Amino acids: CASSPKGGSNQPQHF.

This chain connects TRBV6-1 to TRBJ1-1; TRBD1 aligns across 7 bases. CDR3 length equals 14 residues. In germline, CDR1 is MNHNS, CDR2 SASEGT. The junction had 7 bases not matched to a gene; V was cut back by 6 bases and J by 3 bases. CDR3 protein: CASSTGVVYTEAFF. The CDR3 nucleotides are TGTGCCAGCAGCACAGGGGTCGTGTACACTGAAGCTTTCTTT.

This clone was detected only a few times. J is TRBJ2-2 and V is TRBV5-1; TRBD1 might be the D (6 bases). This CDR3 spans 17 amino acids. The V gene's germline CDR1 is SGHRS and CDR2 YFSETQ. V was trimmed by 0 bases and J by 4 bases, leaving 16 bases between them. CDR3 nucleotide sequence: TGCGCCAGCAGCTTGGGACAGGCCCCTGGGGGCACCGGGGAGCTGTTTTTT. Amino acid sequence: CASSLGQAPGGTGELFF.

This clone was seen just once. The rearrangement uses TRBV27 and TRBJ2-1; 8 positions match TRBD1. J was trimmed by 4 bases and V by 6 bases; bases with no gene match: 11. Germline loops: CDR1 MNHEY, CDR2 SMNVEV (reference sequence). This CDR3 comprises 16 residues. CDR3 sequence: CASSPGRDRNYNEQFF. In DNA, the CDR3 is TGTGCCAGCAGCCCTGGACGGGACAGGAATTACAATGAGCAGTTCTTC.